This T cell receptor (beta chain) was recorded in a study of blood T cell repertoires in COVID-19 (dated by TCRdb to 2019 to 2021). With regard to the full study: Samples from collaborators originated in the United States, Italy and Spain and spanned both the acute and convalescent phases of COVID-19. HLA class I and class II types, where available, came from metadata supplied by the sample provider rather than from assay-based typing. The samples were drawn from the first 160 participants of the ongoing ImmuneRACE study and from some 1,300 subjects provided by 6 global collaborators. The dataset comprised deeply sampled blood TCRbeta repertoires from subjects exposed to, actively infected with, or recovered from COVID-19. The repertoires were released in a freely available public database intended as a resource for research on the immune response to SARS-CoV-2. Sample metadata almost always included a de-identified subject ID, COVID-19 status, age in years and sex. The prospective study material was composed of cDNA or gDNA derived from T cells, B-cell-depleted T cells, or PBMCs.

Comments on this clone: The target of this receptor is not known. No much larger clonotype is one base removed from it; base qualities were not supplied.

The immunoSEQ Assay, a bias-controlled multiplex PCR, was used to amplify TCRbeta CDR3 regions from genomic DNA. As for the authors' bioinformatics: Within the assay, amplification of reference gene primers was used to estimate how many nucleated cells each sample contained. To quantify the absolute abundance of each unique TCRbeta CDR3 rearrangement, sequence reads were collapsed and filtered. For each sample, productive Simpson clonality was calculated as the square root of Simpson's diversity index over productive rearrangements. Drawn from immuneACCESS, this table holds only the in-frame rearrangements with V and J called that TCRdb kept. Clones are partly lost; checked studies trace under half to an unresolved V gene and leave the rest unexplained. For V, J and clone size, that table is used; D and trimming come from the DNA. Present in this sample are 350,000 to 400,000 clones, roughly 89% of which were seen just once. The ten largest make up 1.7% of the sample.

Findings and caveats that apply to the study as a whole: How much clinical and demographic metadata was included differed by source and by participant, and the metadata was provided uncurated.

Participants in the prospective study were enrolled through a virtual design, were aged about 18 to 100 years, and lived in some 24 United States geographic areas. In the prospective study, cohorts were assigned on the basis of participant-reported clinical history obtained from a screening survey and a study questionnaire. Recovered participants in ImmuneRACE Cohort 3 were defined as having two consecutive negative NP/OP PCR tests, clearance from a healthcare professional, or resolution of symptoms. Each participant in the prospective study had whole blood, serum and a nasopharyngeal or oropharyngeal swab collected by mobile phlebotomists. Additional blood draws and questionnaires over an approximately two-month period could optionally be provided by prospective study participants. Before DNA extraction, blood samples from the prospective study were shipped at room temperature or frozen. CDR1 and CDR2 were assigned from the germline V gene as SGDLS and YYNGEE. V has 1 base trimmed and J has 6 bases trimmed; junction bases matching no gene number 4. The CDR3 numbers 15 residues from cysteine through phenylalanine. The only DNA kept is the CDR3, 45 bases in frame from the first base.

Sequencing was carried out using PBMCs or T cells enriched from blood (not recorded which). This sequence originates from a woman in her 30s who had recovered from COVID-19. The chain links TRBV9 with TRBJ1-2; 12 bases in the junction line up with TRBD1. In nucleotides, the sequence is TGTGCCAGCAGCGTACGGGGGACAGGGGGCGATGGCTACACCTTC. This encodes CASSVRGTGGDGYTF.